A selection of T cell receptor beta chains follows, all from one sample in a study of blood T cell repertoires in COVID-19. Sequencing was performed with immunoSEQ multiplex PCR; in TCRdb, only in-frame clones are kept and a portion is missing. In the table there are some 230,000 clones, roughly 83% of which are singletons. Sequenced material: PBMCs or T cells enriched from blood (not recorded which). These receptors were collected from a woman in her 40s with acute COVID-19. CDR3s include the opening cysteine and the closing phenylalanine or tryptophan. D genes are given only for firm matches. Size tells how often a clone was seen (once, few, many) or the class of an expanded clone, and some rows leave it out.

-	TRBV3-1/TRBV3-2	TRBD1	TRBJ2-5	CASRQTGSQETQYF
-	TRBV5-4	TRBD2	TRBJ2-7	CASSLTGGLSEQYF
-	TRBV4-1	TRBD1	TRBJ2-7	CASSSVGTGDEQYF
-	TRBV5-5	-	TRBJ1-1	CASSLILGTFSLNTEAFF
once	TRBV27	TRBD2	TRBJ2-3	CASSLSTAGGPGDTQYF
-	TRBV11-2	-	TRBJ2-6	CASSFSVTGANVLTF
-	TRBV6-5	TRBD2	TRBJ2-7	CASRGLAGHEQYF
-	TRBV6-2/TRBV6-3	TRBD2	TRBJ2-3	CASSPRGGDTQYF
-	TRBV2	-	TRBJ1-2	CASRADRDYGYTF
once	TRBV28	-	TRBJ2-5	CASSLGGGIIETQYF
-	TRBV7-2	TRBD1	TRBJ1-2	CASSPTALGQGNGYTF
-	TRBV7-2	-	TRBJ2-1	CASSLNHMNEQFF
-	TRBV27	-	TRBJ1-1	CASSSYISEAEAFF
-	TRBV12-3/TRBV12-4	-	TRBJ1-6	CASSLGGPLHF
-	TRBV4-1	TRBD2	TRBJ2-7	CASSQDSREVSYEQYF
-	TRBV6-5	-	TRBJ1-1	CASSYKGPLEAFF
few	TRBV4-3	-	TRBJ1-2	CASSLTKGGDRGYTF
-	TRBV27	-	TRBJ2-1	CASSWGTTPAKWNEQFF
-	TRBV30	-	TRBJ2-3	CAWSLQAGADTQYF
-	TRBV4-1	-	TRBJ1-6	CASSQDRAGNSPLHF
-	TRBV27	-	TRBJ1-5	CASSQRQSPWAQHF
-	TRBV6-5	-	TRBJ1-2	CASAGVNYGYTF
-	TRBV7-9	TRBD2	TRBJ2-1	CASSLARGSGSSNEQFF
-	TRBV28	TRBD2	TRBJ2-7	CASSLAGGRYEQYF
-	TRBV18	TRBD2	TRBJ2-1	CASSELAGVVEQFF
-	TRBV27	-	TRBJ1-2	CASRMGEEGYTF
-	TRBV30	TRBD2	TRBJ2-1	CAWSGEAGANEQFF
-	TRBV19	TRBD2	TRBJ2-1	CAKPGLAGGGYNEQFF
-	TRBV18	-	TRBJ1-1	CASSREGRDTEAFF
-	TRBV19	-	TRBJ1-2	CASSSRGDYGYTF
-	TRBV7-2	TRBD1	TRBJ1-2	CASSWEGQANYGYTF
-	TRBV7-6	TRBD2	TRBJ2-1	CASSLESGRVSYNEQFF
-	TRBV21-1	-	TRBJ1-5	CASSKNLPRDRPSNQPQHF
few	TRBV4-1	-	TRBJ1-5	CASSQDRGPEQPQHF
-	TRBV6-5	-	TRBJ2-5	CASNRREETQYF
-	TRBV7-2	-	TRBJ2-6	CASSPQASSGANVLTF
-	TRBV6-5	-	TRBJ1-6	CASITGDYSPLHF
-	TRBV4-1	TRBD2	TRBJ2-7	CASSQDLSSGIVYEQYF